This is a list of T cell receptor beta chains from one sample in a study of blood T cell repertoires in COVID-19. Sequencing was performed with immunoSEQ multiplex PCR; in TCRdb, only in-frame clones are kept and a portion is missing. The sample lists about 280,000 clones, around 89% occurring once. The sequencing input was peripheral blood. Receptors originate from a man in his forties or fifties with acute or convalescent COVID-19. Both conserved end residues are part of each CDR3. A D gene is named only where the DNA matches it firmly. Clone size is given for some rows only: seen once, a few or many times, or a class if the clone is expanded.

CDR3 length	clone size	V gene	J gene	D gene	CDR3 protein	CDR3 DNA
12	.	TRBV24-1	TRBJ2-7	.	CATSDSGDEQYF	TGTGCCACCAGTGATTCAGGGGACGAGCAGTACTTC
15	once	TRBV5-4	TRBJ2-7	TRBD2	CASRPTPGLTYEQYF	TGTGCCAGCAGACCCACACCGGGACTAACCTACGAGCAGTACTTC
15	.	TRBV6-5	TRBJ2-7	.	CASSYTRGKNYEQYF	TGTGCCAGCAGTTACACAAGGGGCAAGAACTACGAGCAGTACTTC
16	.	TRBV19	TRBJ1-1	.	CASSIVSTATNTEAFF	TGTGCCAGTAGTATAGTTTCGACAGCAACGAACACTGAAGCTTTCTTT
13	.	TRBV2	TRBJ1-2	.	CASRQGFNYGYTF	TGTGCCAGCAGACAGGGTTTTAACTATGGCTACACCTTC
15	.	TRBV7-6	TRBJ1-3	.	CASSLGRLTGNTIYF	TGTGCCAGCAGCTTAGGCCGGTTGACTGGAAACACCATATATTTT
15	.	TRBV9	TRBJ2-3	TRBD2	CASSVVAGAGDTQYF	TGTGCCAGCAGCGTAGTAGCGGGGGCGGGGGATACGCAGTATTTT
15	.	TRBV2	TRBJ1-2	TRBD1	CASSVNRGTNYGYTF	TGTGCCAGCAGTGTAAACAGGGGTACTAACTATGGCTACACCTTC
14	.	TRBV25-1	TRBJ1-1	.	CASSDHPPNTEAFF	TGTGCCAGCAGTGACCATCCCCCCAACACTGAAGCTTTCTTT
15	.	TRBV7-6	TRBJ2-1	TRBD1	CASSAQGFSYNEQFF	TGTGCCAGCAGCGCACAGGGGTTTTCCTACAATGAGCAGTTCTTC
17	few	TRBV12-2	TRBJ1-6	.	CASRLVVRGVGNSPLHF	TGTGCAAGTCGCTTAGTAGTCCGGGGAGTGGGGAATTCACCCCTCCACTTT
13	.	TRBV18	TRBJ1-2	TRBD1	CASSPDRGNGYTF	TGTGCCAGCTCACCGGACAGGGGAAATGGCTACACCTTC
13	.	TRBV10-3	TRBJ2-2	.	CAISENEAGELFF	TGTGCCATCAGTGAAAATGAGGCCGGGGAGCTGTTTTTT
12	.	TRBV9	TRBJ1-1	TRBD1	CASSGGGTGAFF	TGTGCCAGCAGCGGAGGGGGCACGGGGGCTTTCTTT
15	few	TRBV5-1	TRBJ2-7	.	CASSLLGGAVHEQYF	TGCGCCAGCAGCTTGTTAGGGGGGGCCGTTCACGAGCAGTACTTC
13	.	TRBV19	TRBJ1-1	.	CASSTSVNTEAFF	TGTGCCAGTAGTACCTCAGTGAACACTGAAGCTTTCTTT
15	.	TRBV2	TRBJ2-2	TRBD1	CASRGDRGDAGELFF	TGTGCCAGCAGAGGAGACAGGGGGGACGCCGGGGAGCTGTTTTTT
14	.	TRBV7-2	TRBJ2-4	TRBD1	CASSPGQLYNIQYF	TGTGCCAGCAGCCCGGGACAGCTCTACAACATTCAGTACTTC
13	.	TRBV30	TRBJ1-2	TRBD1	CAFQQGLRYGYTF	TGTGCCTTCCAACAGGGGTTACGGTATGGCTACACCTTC
14	.	TRBV2	TRBJ2-7	.	CASRSGGQTYEQYF	TGTGCCAGCAGGAGTGGCGGACAGACCTACGAGCAGTACTTC
12	.	TRBV7-9	TRBJ2-3	TRBD1	CASSLERDRENF	TGTGCCAGCAGCCTGGAAAGGGACAGGGAAAATTTT
16	.	TRBV5-1	TRBJ2-4	TRBD1	CASSSGQGASKNIQYF	TGCGCCAGCAGCTCCGGACAGGGGGCATCTAAAAACATTCAGTACTTC
15	.	TRBV7-3	TRBJ2-1	TRBD1	CASSSNRGSYNEQFF	TGTGCCAGCAGCTCTAACAGGGGTTCCTACAATGAGCAGTTCTTC
17	.	TRBV7-9	TRBJ2-3	TRBD2	CASSLWKASGLTDTQYF	TGTGCCAGCAGCTTATGGAAGGCTAGCGGACTGACAGATACGCAGTATTTT
13	.	TRBV7-8	TRBJ2-1	TRBD1	CASRGQAYNEQFF	TGTGCCAGCAGGGGACAGGCTTACAATGAGCAGTTCTTC
16	.	TRBV3-1/TRBV3-2	TRBJ2-7	.	CASSQFPGQQSYEQYF	TGTGCCAGCAGCCAGTTTCCGGGACAACAATCCTACGAGCAGTACTTC
14	.	TRBV29-1	TRBJ2-7	.	CSVGAKDRSYEQYF	TGCAGCGTGGGGGCCAAGGACCGATCCTACGAGCAGTACTTC
15	once	TRBV19	TRBJ1-4	.	CASSTGQITNEKLFF	TGTGCCAGTAGTACCGGACAGATCACTAATGAAAAACTGTTTTTT
15	.	TRBV5-1	TRBJ2-6	TRBD2	CASSWGGSGANVLTF	TGCGCCAGCAGCTGGGGGGGCTCTGGGGCCAACGTCCTGACTTTC
16	.	TRBV5-6	TRBJ2-1	TRBD2	CASSRALASGYNEQFF	TGTGCCAGCAGCCGGGCGCTGGCTAGCGGATACAATGAGCAGTTCTTC
14	once	TRBV3-1/TRBV3-2	TRBJ1-4	.	CASSPGDSNEKLFF	TGTGCCAGCAGCCCCGGGGACTCAAATGAAAAACTGTTTTTT
15	.	TRBV30	TRBJ2-2	.	CAWSVLGRNTGELFF	TGTGCCTGGAGTGTCTTGGGCAGGAACACCGGGGAGCTGTTTTTT
13	.	TRBV2	TRBJ1-2	.	CASSDSVIGGYTF	TGTGCCAGCAGTGATTCGGTTATCGGTGGCTACACCTTC
15	.	TRBV4-1	TRBJ1-5	TRBD1	CASSQARQGTQPQHF	TGCGCCAGCAGCCAAGCCCGACAGGGGACTCAGCCCCAGCATTTT
14	.	TRBV11-1	TRBJ1-1	.	CASSFESANTEAFF	TGTGCCAGCAGCTTCGAGTCCGCGAACACTGAAGCTTTCTTT
13	.	TRBV6-6	TRBJ1-4	.	CASSYRAGEKLFF	TGTGCCAGCAGTTACAGGGCAGGGGAAAAACTGTTTTTT
16	.	TRBV30	TRBJ1-6	.	CAFTPPWGRWDSPLHF	TGTGCCTTCACACCGCCTTGGGGCAGGTGGGATTCACCCCTCCACTTT
14	.	TRBV5-1	TRBJ1-2	.	CASSLADGAYGYTF	TGCGCCAGCAGCTTGGCCGACGGAGCCTATGGCTACACCTTC
15	.	TRBV14	TRBJ1-4	.	CASSQGASLPEKLFF	TGTGCCAGCAGCCAAGGGGCGTCGCTCCCTGAAAAACTGTTTTTT
16	.	TRBV5-6	TRBJ1-1	TRBD1	CASSLPTGTGGTEAFF	TGTGCCAGCAGCTTGCCTACCGGGACAGGGGGCACTGAAGCTTTCTTT
15	few	TRBV10-3	TRBJ2-7	TRBD1	CAISVTGQGADEQYF	TGTGCCATCAGTGTGACGGGACAGGGGGCCGACGAGCAGTACTTC
10	.	TRBV29-1	TRBJ1-5	.	CSVGDQPQHF	TGCAGCGTTGGCGATCAGCCCCAGCATTTT
16	.	TRBV12-5	TRBJ1-1	.	CASGLSPGIGKTEAFF	TGTGCTAGTGGTTTGTCCCCGGGAATCGGAAAGACTGAAGCTTTCTTT
14	.	TRBV11-2	TRBJ1-3	.	CASSFLSSGNTIYF	TGTGCCAGCAGCTTTCTGAGCTCTGGAAACACCATATATTTT
14	.	TRBV10-2	TRBJ1-1	TRBD1	CASNRDRAITEAFF	TGCGCCAGCAACAGGGACAGGGCTATCACTGAAGCTTTCTTT
15	.	TRBV6-5	TRBJ1-1	TRBD1	CASSPRTGKVTEAFF	TGTGCCAGCAGTCCCAGGACAGGGAAGGTGACTGAAGCTTTCTTT
12	few	TRBV11-3	TRBJ1-1	.	CASSFGSEKAFF	TGTGCCAGCAGCTTTGGTAGCGAGAAAGCTTTCTTT
16	.	TRBV18	TRBJ1-5	.	CASSPRQGGDNQPQHF	TGTGCCAGCTCACCACGACAAGGGGGGGACAATCAGCCCCAGCATTTT
13	.	TRBV12-5	TRBJ2-5	.	CASGLGSMETQYF	TGTGCTAGTGGTTTGGGCAGTATGGAGACCCAGTACTTC
13	.	TRBV4-2	TRBJ1-2	.	CASSRNGNYGYTF	TGTGCCAGCAGCCGAAACGGTAACTATGGCTACACCTTC
14	.	TRBV5-4	TRBJ1-3	.	CASSFGGRGNTIYF	TGTGCCAGCAGCTTCGGGGGTAGAGGAAACACCATATATTTT
14	.	TRBV7-2	TRBJ2-3	.	CASSSLLATDTQYF	TGTGCCAGCAGCTCCTTACTTGCCACAGATACGCAGTATTTT
12	.	TRBV24-1	TRBJ2-1	.	CATSHGTNEQFF	TGTGCCACCAGTCATGGCACAAATGAGCAGTTCTTC